The 30 T cell receptor beta chains below come from one sample, sequenced in a study of identical twins. TCRdb re-called the 5' RACE reads through MiXCR, storing one row per CDR3 protein. The table records 310,000 or so distinct CDR3 sequences, less than 9% of them present only once. These data also featured in a second study, about yellow fever vaccine responses in identical twins.

Sequencing was performed on memory (CD45RO+) T cells sorted from blood. These receptors all come from a woman younger than 30 in good health.

This clonotype came up a few times. The chain employs TRBV10-3 and TRBJ2-3; 7 positions match TRBD1. Trimming took 4 bases from V and 5 from J; bases not matched to a gene: 6. Germline V CDR1 and CDR2: ENHRY, SYGVKD. The CDR3 runs 14 residues. The CDR3: CAISGGQGEDTQYF. The CDR3 DNA sequence: TGTGCCATCAGTGGGGGTCAGGGGGAAGATACGCAGTATTTT.

The rearrangement uses TRBV10-2 and TRBJ2-5; 10 nucleotides match TRBD2. With 6 bases clipped from V and 0 bases from J, the junction kept 4 bases outside the gene matches. From germline, CDR1 is WSHSY and CDR2 SAAADI. There are 15 residues in the CDR3. The CDR3 nucleotides read TGCGCCAGCAGGGCTAGCGGGGGATACCAAGAGACCCAGTACTTC. This codes for CASRASGGYQETQYF.

The J gene is TRBJ2-7, the V gene TRBV15; TRBD1 might be the D (6 bases). The CDR3 is 12 residues long. Germline CDR1 is LNHNV and CDR2 is YYDKDF (reference sequence). V shed 0 bases and J shed 11 bases, with 11 bases lying between them. This CDR3 is CATSRDGGMEYV. The DNA of the CDR3 is TGTGCCACCAGCAGAGATGGGGGCATGGAGTACGTC.

This clonotype was seen only a few times. The chain links TRBV6-1 to TRBJ2-1; D gene uncertain. Germline CDR1 MNHNS, CDR2 SASEGT. The V gene lost 0 bases and the J gene lost 4 bases, with 16 bases spanning the gap. This CDR3 spans 17 amino acids. CDR3 loop: CASSEARRAAPYNEQFF. CDR3 in DNA: TGTGCCAGCAGTGAAGCTCGTAGGGCGGCCCCATACAATGAGCAGTTCTTC.

This clonotype was seen many times. The rearrangement joins TRBV12-3 or TRBV12-4 to TRBJ2-3; maybe TRBD2 (6 bases). The V end lost 2 bases, the J end lost 5 bases, and 8 bases lay between the germline ends. The CDR3 sequence is 13 residues long. CDR3: CASSLRRVDTQYF. In nucleotides, the CDR3 is TGTGCCAGCAGTTTAAGGAGGGTAGATACGCAGTATTTT.

The gene calls are TRBV4-1 and TRBJ2-7; TRBD2 matches 7 bases. Trimming at V came to 1 base and at J to 4 bases, leaving 7 bases not matched to a gene. The CDR3 contains 15 residues. Germline V lookup: CDR1 MGHRA, CDR2 YSYEKL. Here the CDR3 DNA reads TGCGCCAGCAGCCAAGGCTGGCTAGCGGCTTACGAGCAGTACTTC. Its protein is CASSQGWLAAYEQYF.

This clonotype was counted only a few times. The chain recombines TRBV7-7 with TRBJ2-1; 11 bases are a match to TRBD2. Germline CDR1 is SSHAT and CDR2 is FNYEAQ (reference sequence). The CDR3 extends over 16 amino acids. Germline trimming cut 2 bases from V and 8 bases from J; bases unmatched to any gene: 8. The CDR3 spells CASSLTGLAGVDEQFF. DNA for the CDR3: TGTGCCAGCAGCTTAACCGGACTAGCGGGCGTGGATGAGCAGTTCTTC.

This clonotype has a count of ten or more. This chain uses TRBV2 with TRBJ1-2; a weak D match, TRBD1 (6 bases). CDR3 size: 14 residues. Germline values: CDR1 SNHLY, CDR2 FYNNEI. The V gene lost 2 bases and the J gene lost 7 bases, with 14 bases spanning the gap. CDR3 protein: CASSENVGGGGYTF. In DNA, the CDR3 is TGTGCCAGCAGTGAAAATGTCGGAGGGGGTGGCTACACCTTC.

The sample holds a few counts of this clonotype. The CDR3: CASMIGGNTGELFF. For the CDR3, the DNA is TGTGCCAGCATGATAGGTGGAAACACCGGGGAGCTGTTTTTT. The chain joins TRBV2 to TRBJ2-2, with D unclear. Trimming pared 7 bases from V and 2 bases from J, leaving 11 bases between. Germline V CDR1 and CDR2: SNHLY, FYNNEI. There are 14 residues in the CDR3.

The chain has TRBV4-1 and TRBJ2-5; 11 bases are a match to TRBD1. V was clipped by 0 bases and J by 4 bases; unmatched bases: 10. CDR3 length: 18 residues. Germline loops: CDR1 MGHRA, CDR2 YSYEKL. The CDR3 sequence: CASSQDLFGQGAAETQYF. CDR3 DNA: TGCGCCAGCAGCCAAGATCTATTTGGACAGGGGGCCGCAGAGACCCAGTACTTC.

This clonotype was observed at least ten times. The chain has TRBV28 and TRBJ2-2; D uncertain. The CDR3 runs to 13 residues. With 5 bases removed from V and 5 bases from J, the gap between germline ends came to 9 bases. Germline assignment: CDR1 MDHEN and CDR2 SYDVKM. The CDR3 spells CASSLRLTGELFF. CDR3 nucleotide sequence: TGTGCCAGCAGTCTCAGGTTGACCGGGGAGCTGTTTTTT.

This clonotype was seen more than once but under ten times. The chain couples TRBV6-1 to TRBJ2-2, with 9 nucleotides matching TRBD1. Germline V gene sequence: CDR1 MNHNS, CDR2 SASEGT. Trimming at V came to 6 bases and at J to 2 bases, leaving 7 bases not matched to a gene. The CDR3 covers 16 residues. CDR3 region: CASSLQGAGNTGELFF. The CDR3 region has the DNA TGTGCCAGCAGCCTACAGGGGGCTGGAAACACCGGGGAGCTGTTTTTT.

This clonotype was detected a few times. This chain uses TRBV2 with TRBJ2-3; 8 nucleotides align to TRBD1. Unmatched junction bases numbered 9, after V lost 8 bases and J lost 2 bases. Per the germline V gene, CDR1 is SNHLY and CDR2 is FYNNEI. This CDR3 region has 15 residues. CDR3: CASQMGQEHTDTQYF. DNA of the CDR3: TGTGCCAGCCAAATGGGACAGGAGCACACAGATACGCAGTATTTT.

This chain uses TRBV3-1 with TRBJ2-7; tentatively, D is TRBD1 or TRBD2 (5 bases each). V lost 1 base to trimming and J lost 7 bases, with 14 bases between them. The CDR3 has 14 residues. Germline values: CDR1 LGHDT, CDR2 YNNKEL (reference sequence). The CDR3 protein is CASSQAGLAGEQYF. The CDR3 nucleotides are TGTGCCAGCAGCCAAGCGGGGCTAGCAGGTGAGCAGTACTTC.

A few counts support this clonotype. This chain joins TRBV20-1 and TRBJ2-1; 8 nucleotides align to TRBD1. The germline V gene encodes CDR1 DFQATT and CDR2 SNEGSKA (reference sequence). Losses at the gene ends were 6 bases for V and 5 bases for J; bases not matched to a gene: 6. The CDR3 is 13 amino acids. CDR3: CSATGVWHNEQFF. CDR3 nucleotide sequence: TGCAGTGCGACAGGGGTCTGGCACAATGAGCAGTTCTTC.

This clonotype was picked up one time. A much larger clone differs by one base, so this may be a read error. This chain links TRBV3-1 with TRBJ2-5; no clear D. The germline gives CDR1 LGHDT, CDR2 YNNKEL (reference sequence). The CDR3 is 13 residues long. For the CDR3, the DNA is TGTACCAGCAGCCCCCCCCTCCAAGAGACCCAGTACTTC. Amino acids: CTSSPPLQETQYF.

The V call is TRBV2, the J call TRBJ1-5; D gene ambiguous. The V end lost 6 bases, the J end lost 4 bases, and 16 bases lay between the germline ends. Germline V CDR1 and CDR2: SNHLY, FYNNEI. CDR3 length: 15 residues. The CDR3 coding sequence is TGTGCCAGCAGCAATCAGTACGGGCTTAATCAGCCCCAGCATTTT. Its protein is CASSNQYGLNQPQHF.

The chain joins TRBV19 to TRBJ1-5; 10 positions agree with TRBD1. This CDR3 region has 15 residues. V lost 3 bases to trimming and J lost 4 bases; unmatched junction nucleotides: 3. Germline CDR1 reads LNHDA; CDR2 reads SQIVND (reference sequence). CDR3 amino acids: CASSMGTGANQPQHF. CDR3 in DNA: TGTGCCAGTAGTATGGGGACAGGGGCTAATCAGCCCCAGCATTTT.

The table lists this clonotype with a few counts. V usage is TRBV11-3 and J usage is TRBJ2-2; D gene unclear. Germline assignment: CDR1 SGHNT and CDR2 YENEEA. The CDR3 has 15 residues. The germline V and J ends were trimmed by 5 bases and 3 bases, with 13 bases remaining between them. The CDR3 DNA follows: TGTGCCAGCAGCCCCGGGCAGACTTACACCGGGGAGCTGTTTTTT. Amino acid sequence: CASSPGQTYTGELFF.

This clonotype was seen many times. The V gene is TRBV4-2, the J gene TRBJ2-4, with D tentatively TRBD1 (5 bases). The CDR3 has 18 residues. V lost 0 bases, J lost 1 base, and 16 bases lay in between. Germline V gives CDR1 LGHNA, CDR2 YNFKEQ. CDR3 in amino acids: CASSQEWQGPGAKNIQYF. CDR3 nucleotides: TGTGCCAGCAGCCAAGAGTGGCAGGGTCCTGGGGCCAAAAACATTCAGTACTTC.

This clonotype was counted a few times. V gene TRBV6-5 combines with J gene TRBJ1-5; D not certain. With 4 bases removed from V and 6 bases from J, the gap between germline ends came to 16 bases. Germline V CDR1 and CDR2: MNHEY, SVGAGI. The CDR3 has 15 amino acids. The CDR3 sequence is CASSLSSGAGQPQHF. The CDR3 DNA reads TGTGCCAGCAGTTTGTCCTCGGGAGCCGGTCAGCCCCAGCATTTT.

Many counts were recorded for this clonotype. The V call is TRBV12-3 or TRBV12-4, the J call TRBJ2-6, with D perhaps TRBD1 (6 bases). V was clipped by 6 bases and J by 2 bases, with 17 bases between them. This CDR3 contains 17 residues. Here the CDR3 reads CASSQTGVVPGANVLTF. The CDR3 DNA sequence: TGTGCCAGCAGCCAGACAGGTGTGGTCCCTGGGGCCAACGTCCTGACTTTC.

This clonotype appeared many times. The V gene is TRBV5-1, the J gene TRBJ2-5, with D unresolved. This CDR3 contains 13 residues. Germline V gene lookup returns CDR1 SGHRS and CDR2 YFSETQ. Trimming took 0 bases from V and 3 from J, leaving 6 bases between them. CDR3 nucleotides: TGCGCCAGCAGCTTGGGAGTGGAAGAGACCCAGTACTTC. It translates to CASSLGVEETQYF.

This clonotype was picked up many times. This chain links TRBV6-4 with TRBJ2-1; D unresolved. Trimming stripped 4 bases from V and 4 bases from J, with 8 bases between. The CDR3 has 13 residues. CDR1 and CDR2 (germline): MRHNA, SNTAGT. The DNA for the CDR3 is TGTGCCAGCAGTGGGCTAGATTACAATGAGCAGTTCTTC. Protein: CASSGLDYNEQFF.

This clonotype was detected many times. The V and J genes are TRBV12-3 or TRBV12-4 and TRBJ1-6, with 10 positions matching TRBD1. Trimming at V came to 1 base and at J to 9 bases, leaving 0 bases not matched to a gene. The CDR3 spans 14 residues. The CDR3: CASSLGTGGSPLHF. The DNA of the CDR3 is TGTGCCAGCAGTTTAGGGACAGGGGGTTCACCCCTCCACTTT.

This clonotype appeared many times. The CDR3 nucleotides read TGTGCCACCACTACACCCGGGAAATATGGCTACACCTTC. Protein sequence: CATTTPGKYGYTF. The chain joins TRBV15 to TRBJ1-2; D gene uncertain. Germline CDR1 LNHNV, CDR2 YYDKDF (reference sequence). Trimming took 7 bases from V and 5 from J, leaving 14 bases between them. The CDR3 runs to 13 residues.

This clonotype was seen ten or more times. The CDR3 region is CASSFTLGATPLAGGPGEQFF. The CDR3 region has the DNA TGTGCCAGCAGTTTCACTCTAGGGGCTACCCCGCTAGCGGGAGGGCCGGGGGAGCAGTTCTTC. V gene TRBV12-3 or TRBV12-4 combines with J gene TRBJ2-1, with 12 bases that match TRBD2. CDR3 size: 21 residues. After removal of 3 bases from V and 10 bases from J, the junction contained 25 bases not matched to a gene.

This clonotype was found many times. The rearrangement links TRBV7-3 to TRBJ2-7, with D perhaps matching TRBD1 (6 bases). CDR3 length equals 14 residues. Germline V gene sequence: CDR1 SGHTA, CDR2 FQGTGA. The V and J ends lost 1 base and 3 bases respectively, with 10 bases between them. CDR3 sequence (DNA): TGTGCCAGCAGCTTAAGGGACACGAACTACGAGCAGTACTTC. Translating gives CASSLRDTNYEQYF.

This clonotype appeared a few times. The chain has TRBV19 and TRBJ2-2; unclear D gene. This CDR3 region has 15 residues. The V end was cut by 7 bases, the J end by 3 bases, with 15 bases between. In germline, CDR1 is LNHDA, CDR2 SQIVND (reference sequence). The CDR3 here is CASKKGEVDTGELFF. Written as DNA, the CDR3 is TGTGCCAGTAAAAAGGGTGAGGTCGACACCGGGGAGCTGTTTTTT.

There are many counts of this clonotype. The genes are TRBV12-3 or TRBV12-4 and TRBJ2-3; 9 bases fit TRBD1. J gave up 5 bases and V 5 bases, and 8 bases lay outside the gene matches. The CDR3 is 15 amino acids. This chain's CDR3 is CASSPTGGRRDTQYF. The CDR3 DNA reads TGTGCCAGCAGTCCCACAGGGGGCCGGAGAGATACGCAGTATTTT.